This entry features one T cell receptor beta chain sequence. As yet, its antigen is unknown. This sample is drawn from a study of CD8 T cells in Susac syndrome. Whole-study findings and limits: It was acknowledged in the study that its TCR sequencing and HLA analysis involved a relatively small number of individuals.

TCR beta from blood CD8+ and CD4+ T cells was sequenced. RNA in amounts of roughly 0.5 to 1 ug was reverse transcribed with random hexamers. Amplification of TCR beta CDR3 spanned 54 Vbeta and 13 Jbeta via immunoSEQ multiplex PCR. TCRdb fed the immunoSEQ multiplex PCR reads into MiXCR, producing one record per CDR3 protein. The table lists 180,000 or so distinct CDR3 sequences, around 94% of them singletons. The CDR3 consists of 13 residues. CDR1 SEHNR and CDR2 FQNEAQ come from the germline V gene (reference sequence). Trimming pared 5 bases from V and 6 bases from J, leaving 13 bases between. This chain connects TRBV7-9 to TRBJ1-1; unclear D gene. The sequenced material came from CD4+ T cells from PBMCs. This receptor was obtained from a human donor in good health. The CDR3 region is CASSPRTESEAFF. The CDR3 DNA reads as TGTGCCAGCAGCCCCCGCACCGAGTCTGAAGCTTTCTTT.